Presented here are 14 T cell receptor beta chains from one specimen sequenced in a study of regulatory T cells in long-lasting Graves disease. With iRepertoire HTBI primers and Arm-PCR of CDR3 regions, TCR beta libraries were built. MiXCR, run by TCRdb on the multiplex PCR reads, gives a single entry per CDR3 protein. This sample has 450,000 to 700,000 distinct CDR3 sequences, with roughly 13% found just once. Time point meaning: newly diagnosed GD, antithyroid drugs for less than 3 months. Following extraction of RNA from PBMCs, that RNA was used to make the TCR library. This sample also belongs to another study, concerning T cells in Graves' hyperthyroidism and ophthalmopathy.

The sample consisted of peripheral blood mononuclear cells (PBMCs), taken at new diagnosis, from a patient treated with antithyroid drugs. The receptors derive from a man aged 25 to 45 with Graves disease.

The V and J genes are TRBV3-1 and TRBJ2-2; D not resolved. The CDR3 is 12 amino acids. V lost 2 bases and J 10 bases, leaving 8 bases between the germline ends. CDR1 LGHDT and CDR2 YNNKEL come from the germline V gene (reference sequence). CDR3 sequence: CASSQRGKELFF. DNA for the CDR3: TGTGCCAGCAGCCAAAGAGGAAAGGAGCTGTTTTTT.

The V and J genes are TRBV5-4 and TRBJ1-2; tentatively, D is TRBD1 (6 bases). Trimming took off 4 bases at V and 8 bases at J, with 15 bases between the two ends. The length of the CDR3 is 13 residues. In germline, CDR1 is SGHNT, CDR2 YYREEE (reference sequence). Here the CDR3 DNA reads TGTGCCAGCAGCGATGGACAGAGGAGGGGCTACACCTTC. Its translation is CASSDGQRRGYTF.

Ten or more counts support this clonotype. V usage is TRBV20-1 and J usage is TRBJ2-7, with TRBD1 matching 9 bases. Losses at the gene ends were 3 bases for V and 2 bases for J; bases not matched to a gene: 8. The length of the CDR3 is 15 residues. Germline values: CDR1 DFQATT, CDR2 SNEGSKA (reference sequence). The CDR3 DNA is TGCAGTGCTAGGGGTTACTGGGACAGGGCCTACGAGCAGTACTTC. This translates into CSARGYWDRAYEQYF.

The table lists this clonotype with many counts. This rearrangement joins TRBV2 to TRBJ2-5, with 7 bases aligning to TRBD1. Germline-derived CDR1 and CDR2 are SNHLY and FYNNEI. V was clipped by 6 bases and J by 1 base; unmatched bases: 5. The CDR3 consists of 14 residues. The CDR3 loop reads CASRETGTQETQYF. The DNA for the CDR3 is TGTGCCAGCAGGGAGACAGGGACCCAAGAGACCCAGTACTTC.

This clonotype has only a few counts. The chain is built from TRBV4-1 and TRBJ2-7, with a tentative D call TRBD1 (6 bases). From germline, CDR1 is MGHRA and CDR2 YSYEKL. The V end was cut by 1 base, the J end by 0 bases, with 13 bases between. CDR3 size: 16 residues. The CDR3 DNA is TGCGCCAGCAGCCAAGTACGGGGACATAGCTCCTACGAGCAGTACTTC. This translates into CASSQVRGHSSYEQYF.

This clonotype came up many times. V is TRBV6-1 and J is TRBJ1-1; 7 bases map to TRBD1. Looked up from germline, CDR1 is MNHNS and CDR2 is SASEGT. With 7 bases clipped from V and 0 bases from J, the junction kept 11 bases outside the gene matches. The CDR3 runs to 16 residues. The CDR3 bases are TGTGCCAGCACCCGAGGGGGCTATGGCATGAACACTGAAGCTTTCTTT. It translates to CASTRGGYGMNTEAFF.

The chain is built from TRBV29-1 and TRBJ2-7; TRBD1 matches at 9 bases. CDR1 and CDR2 from the germline V gene are SQVTM and ANQGSEA. J gave up 7 bases and V 4 bases, and 5 bases lay outside the gene matches. This CDR3 contains 12 residues. The CDR3 is CSVGQGVGEQYF. The DNA of the CDR3 is TGCAGCGTTGGACAGGGGGTAGGGGAGCAGTACTTC.

This chain connects TRBV25-1 to TRBJ2-1, with D unresolved. The CDR3 loop spans 13 amino acids. The germline V and J ends were trimmed by 2 bases and 4 bases, with 6 bases remaining between them. CDR1 is MGHDK, CDR2 SYGVNS, per germline. The CDR3 spells CASSEPGYNEQFF. DNA for the CDR3: TGTGCCAGCAGTGAACCCGGGTACAATGAGCAGTTCTTC.

This clonotype was counted many times. This chain connects TRBV20-1 to TRBJ2-7; 8 bases line up with TRBD1. Trimming took 0 bases from V and 6 from J; bases not matched to a gene: 7. The germline V gene encodes CDR1 DFQATT and CDR2 SNEGSKA (reference sequence). This CDR3 has 14 amino acids. The CDR3 region has the DNA TGCAGTGCTAGAGATCGACAGGGGTCGAGCGAGCAGTACTTC. It specifies CSARDRQGSSEQYF.

The chain links TRBV20-1 to TRBJ2-1, with 8 nucleotides matching TRBD2. V was pared by 0 bases and J by 9 bases, with 10 bases of the junction left unmatched. Germline loops: CDR1 DFQATT, CDR2 SNEGSKA (reference sequence). The CDR3 is 15 residues long. The CDR3 DNA sequence: TGCAGTGCTAGAGATATGAGCGGGAGCAGTTTTGAGCAGTTCTTC. Residues: CSARDMSGSSFEQFF.

Turning to this clonotype: Germline and junction disagree at one end, which may indicate a read error. The chain couples TRBV6-1 to TRBJ2-1, with D possibly being TRBD2 (5 bases). There are 15 residues in the CDR3. Germline V CDR1 and CDR2: MNHNS, SASEGT. The CDR3 nucleotides read TGTGCCAGCCACTCGGGCAGCGGACCCGCCAATGGGCAGTTCTTC. Protein: CASHSGSGPANGQFF.

Ten or more counts support this clonotype. CDR3 protein: CAWGGRLAGGSGEQFF. CDR3 coding DNA: TGTGCCTGGGGAGGTCGCCTAGCGGGAGGATCTGGGGAGCAGTTCTTC. The chain joins TRBV30 to TRBJ2-1, with TRBD2 matching 11 bases. From germline, CDR1 is GTSNPN and CDR2 SVGIG (reference sequence). This CDR3 is built from 16 residues. V was pared by 5 bases and J by 10 bases, with 16 bases of the junction left unmatched.

This clonotype was counted at least ten times. The gene calls are TRBV6-2 or TRBV6-3 and TRBJ2-5, with D tentatively TRBD2 (6 bases). The CDR3 runs to 16 residues. The V end was cut by 0 bases, the J end by 9 bases, with 20 bases between. Germline values: CDR1 MNHEY, CDR2 SVGEGT. CDR3: CASSYSGRGTLAAQYF. The CDR3 bases are TGTGCCAGCAGTTACTCGGGTCGCGGGACCTTGGCGGCCCAGTACTTC.

This clonotype occurred once. Being one base from a much bigger clone, this may be a read error. The genes are TRBV15 and TRBJ2-7; tentative D call: TRBD1 (5 bases). CDR1 LNHNV and CDR2 YYDKDF come from the germline V gene (reference sequence). This CDR3 is built from 16 residues. CDR3 in DNA: TGTGCCACCAGCGGAGAGTTGGACATCGGCTCCTACGAGCAGTACTTC. Amino acid sequence: CATSGELDIGSYEQYF. The full variable domain, completed using reference TRBV15 and TRBJ2-7, is DAMVIQNPRYQVTQFGKPVTLSCSQTLNHNVMYWYQQKSSQAPKLLFHYYDKDFNNEADTPDNFQSRRPNTSFCFLDIRSPGLGDTAMYLCATSGELDIGSYEQYFGPGTRLTVT.